This entry describes one TCR beta chain. The assay was immunoSEQ multiplex PCR, and TCRdb's table has in-frame clones only and misses some. The sample lists a few hundred thousand clones, roughly 84% seen once, with under 1.5% in the top ten. The CDR3 has 15 amino acids. With V trimmed by 0 bases and J by 7 bases, 1 base remained unmatched. From germline, CDR1 is SGHRS and CDR2 YFSETQ. The sample is drawn from a study of blood T cell repertoires in COVID-19. About the study: Samples representing acute and convalescent COVID-19 were sourced from the United States, Italy and Spain. Nucleic acid was either cDNA or gDNA, and it came from T cells, B-cell-depleted T cells, or PBMCs.

What was sequenced was peripheral blood. This receptor was obtained from a middle-aged woman who had recovered from COVID-19. J is TRBJ1-4 and V is TRBV5-1; 12 bases are shared with TRBD1. In DNA, the CDR3 is TGCGCCAGCAGCTTGGTGGGACAGGGGGCTGAAAAACTGTTTTTT. It translates to CASSLVGQGAEKLFF.